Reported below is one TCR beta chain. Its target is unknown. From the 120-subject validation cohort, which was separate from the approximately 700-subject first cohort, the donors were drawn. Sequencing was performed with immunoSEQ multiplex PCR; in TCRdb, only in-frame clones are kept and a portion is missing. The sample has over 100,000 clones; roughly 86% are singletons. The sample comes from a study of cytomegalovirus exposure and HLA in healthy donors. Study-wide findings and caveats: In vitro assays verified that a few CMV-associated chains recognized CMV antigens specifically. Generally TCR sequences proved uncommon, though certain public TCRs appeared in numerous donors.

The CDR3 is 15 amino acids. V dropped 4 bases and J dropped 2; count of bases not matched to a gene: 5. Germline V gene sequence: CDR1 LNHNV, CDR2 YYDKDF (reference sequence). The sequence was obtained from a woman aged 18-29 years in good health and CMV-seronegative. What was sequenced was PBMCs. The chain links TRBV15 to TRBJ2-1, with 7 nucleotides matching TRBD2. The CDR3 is CATSTTSEPYNEQFF. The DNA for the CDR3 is TGTGCCACCAGCACTACTAGCGAGCCCTACAATGAGCAGTTCTTC.